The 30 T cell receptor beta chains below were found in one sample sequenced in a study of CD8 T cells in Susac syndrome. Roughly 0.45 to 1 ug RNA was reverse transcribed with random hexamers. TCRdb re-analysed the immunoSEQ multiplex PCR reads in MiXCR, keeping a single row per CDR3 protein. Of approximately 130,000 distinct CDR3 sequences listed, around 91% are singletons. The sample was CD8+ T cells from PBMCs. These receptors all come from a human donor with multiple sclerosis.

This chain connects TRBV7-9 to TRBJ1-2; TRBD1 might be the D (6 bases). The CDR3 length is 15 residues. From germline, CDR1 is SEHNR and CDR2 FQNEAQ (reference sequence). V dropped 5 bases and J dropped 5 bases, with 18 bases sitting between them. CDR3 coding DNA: TGTGCCAGCAGCAGAAACAGGGCCCCTTTGTATGGCTACACCTTC. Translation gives CASSRNRAPLYGYTF. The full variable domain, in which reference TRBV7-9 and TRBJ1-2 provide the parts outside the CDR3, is DTGVSQNPRHKITKRGQNVTFRCDPISEHNRLYWYRQTLGQGPEFLTYFQNEAQLEKSRLLSDRFSAERPKGSFSTLEIQRTEQGDSAMYLCASSRNRAPLYGYTFGSGTRLTVV.

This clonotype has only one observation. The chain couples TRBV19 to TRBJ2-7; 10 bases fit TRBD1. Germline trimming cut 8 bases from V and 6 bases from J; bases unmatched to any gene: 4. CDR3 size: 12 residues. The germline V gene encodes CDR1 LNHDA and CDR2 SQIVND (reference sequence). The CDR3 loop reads CASAGTGVEQYF. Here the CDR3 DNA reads TGTGCCAGTGCCGGGACAGGGGTCGAGCAGTACTTC.

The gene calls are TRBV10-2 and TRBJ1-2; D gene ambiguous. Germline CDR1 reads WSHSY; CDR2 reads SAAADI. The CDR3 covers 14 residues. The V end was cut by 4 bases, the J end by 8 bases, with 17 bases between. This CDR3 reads CASSALGRGRGYTF. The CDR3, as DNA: TGCGCCAGCAGTGCTCTCGGGAGAGGGAGGGGCTACACCTTC.

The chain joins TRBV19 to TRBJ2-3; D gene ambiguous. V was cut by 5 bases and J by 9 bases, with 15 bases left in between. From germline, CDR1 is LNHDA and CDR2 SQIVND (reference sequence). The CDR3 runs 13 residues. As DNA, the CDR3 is TGTGCCAGTAGTGCCGGGTCCCCAAGCACGCAGTATTTT. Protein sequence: CASSAGSPSTQYF. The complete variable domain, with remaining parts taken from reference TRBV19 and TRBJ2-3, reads DGGITQSPKYLFRKEGQNVTLSCEQNLNHDAMYWYRQDPGQGLRLIYYSQIVNDFQKGDIAEGYSVSREKKESFPLTVTSAQKNPTAFYLCASSAGSPSTQYFGPGTRLTVL.

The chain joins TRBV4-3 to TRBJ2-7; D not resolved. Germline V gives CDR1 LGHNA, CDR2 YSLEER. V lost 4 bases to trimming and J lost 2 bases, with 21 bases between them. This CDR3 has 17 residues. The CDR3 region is CASSPKGHPRPPYEQYF. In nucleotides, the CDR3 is TGCGCCAGCAGCCCCAAGGGTCACCCAAGGCCCCCCTACGAGCAGTACTTC.

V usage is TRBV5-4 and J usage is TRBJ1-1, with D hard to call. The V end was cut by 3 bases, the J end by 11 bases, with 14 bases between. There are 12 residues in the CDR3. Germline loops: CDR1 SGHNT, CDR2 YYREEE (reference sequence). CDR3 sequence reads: CASSSGPLSAFF. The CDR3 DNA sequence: TGTGCCAGCAGCTCCGGGCCATTATCGGCTTTCTTT.

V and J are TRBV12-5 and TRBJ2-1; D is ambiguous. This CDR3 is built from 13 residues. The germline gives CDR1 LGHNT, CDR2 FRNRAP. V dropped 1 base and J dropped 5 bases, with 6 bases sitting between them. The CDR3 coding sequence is TGTGCTAGTGGTTTGGGCAGCAACAATGAGCAGTTCTTC. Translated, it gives CASGLGSNNEQFF.

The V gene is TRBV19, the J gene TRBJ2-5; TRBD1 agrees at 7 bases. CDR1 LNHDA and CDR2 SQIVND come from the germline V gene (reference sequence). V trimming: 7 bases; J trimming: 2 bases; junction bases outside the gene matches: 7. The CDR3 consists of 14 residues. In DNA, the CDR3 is TGTGCCAGTAAACACGGACAGGCTCAAGAGACCCAGTACTTC. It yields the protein CASKHGQAQETQYF.

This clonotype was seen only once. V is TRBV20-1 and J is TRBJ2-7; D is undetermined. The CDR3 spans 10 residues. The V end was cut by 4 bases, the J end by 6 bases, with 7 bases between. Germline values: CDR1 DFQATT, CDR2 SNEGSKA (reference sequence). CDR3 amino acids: CSAKWGEQYF. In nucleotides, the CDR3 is TGCAGTGCTAAATGGGGCGAGCAGTACTTC.

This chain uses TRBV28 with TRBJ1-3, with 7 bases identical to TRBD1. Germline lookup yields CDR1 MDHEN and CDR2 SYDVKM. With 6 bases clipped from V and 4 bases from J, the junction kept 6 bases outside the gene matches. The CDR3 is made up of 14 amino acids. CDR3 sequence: CASRIPGQGNTIYF. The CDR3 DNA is TGTGCCAGCAGGATACCGGGACAGGGAAACACCATATATTTT.

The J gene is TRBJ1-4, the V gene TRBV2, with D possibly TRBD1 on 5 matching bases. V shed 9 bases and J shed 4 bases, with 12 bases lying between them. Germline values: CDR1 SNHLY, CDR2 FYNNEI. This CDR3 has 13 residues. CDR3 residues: CASRLGVNEKLFF. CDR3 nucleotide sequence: TGTGCCAGTAGGCTGGGGGTTAATGAAAAACTGTTTTTT. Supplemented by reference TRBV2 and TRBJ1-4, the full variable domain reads EPEVTQTPSHQVTQMGQEVILRCVPISNHLYFYWYRQILGQKVEFLVSFYNNEISEKSEIFDDQFSVERPDGSNFTLKIRSTKLEDSAMYFCASRLGVNEKLFFGSGTQLSVL.

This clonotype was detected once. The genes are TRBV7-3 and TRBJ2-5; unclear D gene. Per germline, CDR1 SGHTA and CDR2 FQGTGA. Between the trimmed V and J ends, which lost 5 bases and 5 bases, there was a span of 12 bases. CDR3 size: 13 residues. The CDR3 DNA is TGTGCCAGCAGCACTACGGACGCGGAGACCCAGTACTTC. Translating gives CASSTTDAETQYF.

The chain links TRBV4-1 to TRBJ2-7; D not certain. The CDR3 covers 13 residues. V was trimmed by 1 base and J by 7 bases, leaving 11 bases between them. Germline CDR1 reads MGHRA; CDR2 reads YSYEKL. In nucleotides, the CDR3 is TGCGCCAGCAGCCAAGTTGGAAGCCTTGAGCAGTACTTC. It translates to CASSQVGSLEQYF.

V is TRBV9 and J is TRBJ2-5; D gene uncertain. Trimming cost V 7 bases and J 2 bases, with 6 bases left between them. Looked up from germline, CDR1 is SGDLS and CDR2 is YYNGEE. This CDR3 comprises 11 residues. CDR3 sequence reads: CASSKQETQYF. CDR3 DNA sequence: TGTGCCAGCTCTAAACAAGAGACCCAGTACTTC.

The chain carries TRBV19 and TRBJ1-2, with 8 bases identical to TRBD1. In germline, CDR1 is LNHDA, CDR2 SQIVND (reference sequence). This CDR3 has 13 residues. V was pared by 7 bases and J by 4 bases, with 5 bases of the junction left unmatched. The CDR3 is CASMDRAFYGYTF. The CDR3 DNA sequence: TGTGCCAGTATGGACAGGGCCTTCTATGGCTACACCTTC.

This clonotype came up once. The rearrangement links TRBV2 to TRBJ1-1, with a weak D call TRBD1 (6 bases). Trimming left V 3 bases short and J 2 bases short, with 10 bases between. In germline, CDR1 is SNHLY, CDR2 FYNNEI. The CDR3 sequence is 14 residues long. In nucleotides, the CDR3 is TGTGCCAGCAGTGAGGGACATCGAAACACTGAAGCTTTCTTT. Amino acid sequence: CASSEGHRNTEAFF.

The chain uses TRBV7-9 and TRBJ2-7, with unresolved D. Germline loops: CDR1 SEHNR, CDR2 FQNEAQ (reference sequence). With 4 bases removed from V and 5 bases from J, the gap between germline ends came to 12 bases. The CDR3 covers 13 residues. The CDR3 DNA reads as TGTGCCAGCAGCTCCCGCATGGTACACGAGCAGTACTTC. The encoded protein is CASSSRMVHEQYF.

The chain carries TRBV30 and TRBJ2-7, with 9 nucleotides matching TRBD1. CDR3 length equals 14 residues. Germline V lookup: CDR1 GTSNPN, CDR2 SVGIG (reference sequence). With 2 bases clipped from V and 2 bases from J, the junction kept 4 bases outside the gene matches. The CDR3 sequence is CAWSWDRAAYEQYF. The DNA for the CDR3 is TGTGCCTGGAGTTGGGACAGGGCCGCCTACGAGCAGTACTTC.

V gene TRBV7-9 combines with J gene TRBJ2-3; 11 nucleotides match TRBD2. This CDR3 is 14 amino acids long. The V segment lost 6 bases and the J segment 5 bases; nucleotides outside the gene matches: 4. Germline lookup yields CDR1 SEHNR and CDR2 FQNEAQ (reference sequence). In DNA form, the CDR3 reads TGTGCCAGCAGTCTAGCGGGAGGCGTAGATACGCAGTATTTT. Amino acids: CASSLAGGVDTQYF. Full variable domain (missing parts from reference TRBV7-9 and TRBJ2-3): DTGVSQNPRHKITKRGQNVTFRCDPISEHNRLYWYRQTLGQGPEFLTYFQNEAQLEKSRLLSDRFSAERPKGSFSTLEIQRTEQGDSAMYLCASSLAGGVDTQYFGPGTRLTVL.

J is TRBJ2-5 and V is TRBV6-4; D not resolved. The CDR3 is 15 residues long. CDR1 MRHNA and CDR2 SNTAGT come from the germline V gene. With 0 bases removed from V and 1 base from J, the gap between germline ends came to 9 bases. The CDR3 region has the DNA TGTGCCAGCAGTGACTCGATTGGCGGCCAAGAGACCCAGTACTTC. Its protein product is CASSDSIGGQETQYF.

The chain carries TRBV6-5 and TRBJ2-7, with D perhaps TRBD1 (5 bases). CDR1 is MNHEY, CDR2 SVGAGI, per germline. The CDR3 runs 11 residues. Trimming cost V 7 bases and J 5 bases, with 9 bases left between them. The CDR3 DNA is TGTGCCAGCAACCAGGGCAACGAGCAGTACTTC. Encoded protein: CASNQGNEQYF.

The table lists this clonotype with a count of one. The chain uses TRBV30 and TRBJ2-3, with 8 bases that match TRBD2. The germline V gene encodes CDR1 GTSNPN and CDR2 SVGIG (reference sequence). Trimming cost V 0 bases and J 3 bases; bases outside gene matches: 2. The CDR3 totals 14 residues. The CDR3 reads CAWSVGRGTDTQYF. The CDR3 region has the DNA TGTGCCTGGAGTGTCGGGAGGGGTACAGATACGCAGTATTTT.

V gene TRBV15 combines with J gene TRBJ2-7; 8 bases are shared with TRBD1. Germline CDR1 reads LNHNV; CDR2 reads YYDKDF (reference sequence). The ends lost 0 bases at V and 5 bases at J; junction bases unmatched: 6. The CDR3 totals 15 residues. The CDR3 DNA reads TGTGCCACCAGCAGAGATGGCAGGGGGCTTGACGAGCAGTACTTC. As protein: CATSRDGRGLDEQYF.

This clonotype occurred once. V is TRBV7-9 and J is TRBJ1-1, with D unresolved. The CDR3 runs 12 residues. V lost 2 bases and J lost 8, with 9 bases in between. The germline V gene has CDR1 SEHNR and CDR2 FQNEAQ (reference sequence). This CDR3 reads CASSLNKPEAFF. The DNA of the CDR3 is TGTGCCAGCAGCTTAAACAAGCCAGAAGCTTTCTTT.

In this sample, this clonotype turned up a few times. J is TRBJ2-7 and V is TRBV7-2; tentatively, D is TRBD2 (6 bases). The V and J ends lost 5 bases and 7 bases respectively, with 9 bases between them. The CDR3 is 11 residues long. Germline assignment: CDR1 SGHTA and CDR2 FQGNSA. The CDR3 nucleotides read TGTGCCAGCAGCGCAGGGACTGAGCAGTACTTC. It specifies CASSAGTEQYF.

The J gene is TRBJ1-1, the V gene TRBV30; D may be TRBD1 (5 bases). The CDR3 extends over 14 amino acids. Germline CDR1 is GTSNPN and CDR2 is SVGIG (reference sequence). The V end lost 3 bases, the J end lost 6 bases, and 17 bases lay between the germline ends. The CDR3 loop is CAWRAPQGHAEAFF. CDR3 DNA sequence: TGTGCCTGGAGGGCACCGCAGGGTCACGCTGAAGCTTTCTTT.

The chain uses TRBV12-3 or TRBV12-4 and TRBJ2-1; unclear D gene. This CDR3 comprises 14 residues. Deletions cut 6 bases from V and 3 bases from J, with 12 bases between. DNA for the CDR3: TGTGCCAGCAGCCCGTCCCAGCGCTACAATGAGCAGTTCTTC. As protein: CASSPSQRYNEQFF.

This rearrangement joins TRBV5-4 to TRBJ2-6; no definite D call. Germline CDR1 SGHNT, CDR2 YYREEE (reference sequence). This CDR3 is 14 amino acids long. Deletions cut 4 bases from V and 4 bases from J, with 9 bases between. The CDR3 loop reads CASSGALGANVLTF. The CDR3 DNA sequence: TGTGCCAGCAGCGGAGCCCTGGGGGCCAACGTCCTGACTTTC.

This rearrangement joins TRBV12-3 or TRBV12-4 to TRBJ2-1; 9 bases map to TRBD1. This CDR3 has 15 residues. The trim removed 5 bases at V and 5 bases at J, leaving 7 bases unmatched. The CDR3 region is CASSNPGQGHNEQFF. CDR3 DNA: TGTGCCAGCAGTAATCCCGGACAGGGGCACAATGAGCAGTTCTTC.

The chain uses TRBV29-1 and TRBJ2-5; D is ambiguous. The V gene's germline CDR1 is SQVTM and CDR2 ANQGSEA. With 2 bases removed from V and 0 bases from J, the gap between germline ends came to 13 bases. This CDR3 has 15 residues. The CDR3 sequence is CSVETVYLYQETQYF. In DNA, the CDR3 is TGCAGCGTTGAAACAGTCTATCTGTACCAAGAGACCCAGTACTTC.